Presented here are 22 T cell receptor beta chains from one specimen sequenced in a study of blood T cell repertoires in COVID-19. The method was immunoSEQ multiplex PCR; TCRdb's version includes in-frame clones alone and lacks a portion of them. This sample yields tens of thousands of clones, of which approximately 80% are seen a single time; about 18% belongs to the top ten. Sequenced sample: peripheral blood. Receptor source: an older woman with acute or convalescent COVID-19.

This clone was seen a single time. The CDR3 DNA reads as TGTGCCAGCAGTAAGACACCGAACACCGGGGAGCTGTTTTTT. This sequence encodes CASSKTPNTGELFF. The chain uses TRBV7-2 and TRBJ2-2, with D hard to call. The CDR3 extends over 14 amino acids. V was shortened by 6 bases and J by 0 bases, with 8 bases between the two germline ends. From germline, CDR1 is SGHTA and CDR2 FQGNSA. Together with reference TRBV7-2 and TRBJ2-2, the CDR3 gives the full variable domain: GAGVSQSPSNKVTEKGKDVELRCDPISGHTALYWYRQSLGQGLEFLIYFQGNSAPDKSGLPSDRFSAERTGGSVSTLTIQRTQQEDSAVYLCASSKTPNTGELFFGEGSRLTVL.

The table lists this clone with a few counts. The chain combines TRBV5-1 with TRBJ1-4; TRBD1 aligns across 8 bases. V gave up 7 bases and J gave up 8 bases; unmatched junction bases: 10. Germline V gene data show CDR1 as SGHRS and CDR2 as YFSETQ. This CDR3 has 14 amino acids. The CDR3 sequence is CASPADRGKEKLFF. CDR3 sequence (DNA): TGCGCCAGCCCCGCTGACAGGGGAAAGGAAAAACTGTTTTTT. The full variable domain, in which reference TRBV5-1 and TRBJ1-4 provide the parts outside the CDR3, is KAGVTQTPRYLIKTRGQQVTLSCSPISGHRSVSWYQQTPGQGLQFLFEYFSETQRNKGNFPGRFSGRQFSNSRSEMNVSTLELGDSALYLCASPADRGKEKLFFGSGTQLSVL.

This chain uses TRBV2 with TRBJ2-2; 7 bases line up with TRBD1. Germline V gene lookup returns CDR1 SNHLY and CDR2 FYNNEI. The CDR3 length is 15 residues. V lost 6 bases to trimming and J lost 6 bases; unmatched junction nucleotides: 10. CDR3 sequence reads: CASRDLNQGAGELFF. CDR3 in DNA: TGTGCCAGCAGGGACCTTAATCAGGGGGCCGGGGAGCTGTTTTTT.

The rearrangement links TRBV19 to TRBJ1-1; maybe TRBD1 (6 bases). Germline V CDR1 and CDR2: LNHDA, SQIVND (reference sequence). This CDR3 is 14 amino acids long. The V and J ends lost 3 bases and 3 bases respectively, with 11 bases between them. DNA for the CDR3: TGTGCCAGTAGTATTGGACAGAAAGACACTGAAGCTTTCTTT. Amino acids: CASSIGQKDTEAFF.

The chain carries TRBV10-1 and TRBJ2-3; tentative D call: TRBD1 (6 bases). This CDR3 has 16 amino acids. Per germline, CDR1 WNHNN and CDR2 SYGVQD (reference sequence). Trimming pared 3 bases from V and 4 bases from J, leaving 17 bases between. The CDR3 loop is CASSDRRQGWPDTQYF. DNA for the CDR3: TGCGCCAGCAGTGACAGGCGGCAGGGGTGGCCAGATACGCAGTATTTT.

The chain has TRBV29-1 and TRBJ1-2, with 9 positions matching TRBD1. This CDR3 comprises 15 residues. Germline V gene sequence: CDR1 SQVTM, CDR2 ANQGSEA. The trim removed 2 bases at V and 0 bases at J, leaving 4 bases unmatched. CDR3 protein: CSVETGQGANYGYTF. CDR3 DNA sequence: TGCAGCGTTGAAACGGGACAGGGAGCTAACTATGGCTACACCTTC.

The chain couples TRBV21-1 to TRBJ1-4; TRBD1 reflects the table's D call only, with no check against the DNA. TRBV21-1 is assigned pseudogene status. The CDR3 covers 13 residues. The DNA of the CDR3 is TGTGCCGGACCGACAGCCACAAATGAAAAACTGTTTTTT. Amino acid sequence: CAGPTATNEKLFF.

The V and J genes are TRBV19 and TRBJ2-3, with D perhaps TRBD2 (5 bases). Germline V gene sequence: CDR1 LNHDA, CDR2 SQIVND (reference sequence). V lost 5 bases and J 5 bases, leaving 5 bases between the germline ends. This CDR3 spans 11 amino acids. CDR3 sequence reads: CASSEGDTQYF. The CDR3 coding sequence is TGTGCCAGTAGTGAGGGAGATACGCAGTATTTT.

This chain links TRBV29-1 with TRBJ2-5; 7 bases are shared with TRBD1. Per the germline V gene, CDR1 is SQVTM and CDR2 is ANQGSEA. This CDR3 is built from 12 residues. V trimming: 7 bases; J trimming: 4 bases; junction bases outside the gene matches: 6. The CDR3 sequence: CSATQGRETQYF. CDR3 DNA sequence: TGCAGCGCCACACAGGGGAGAGAGACCCAGTACTTC.

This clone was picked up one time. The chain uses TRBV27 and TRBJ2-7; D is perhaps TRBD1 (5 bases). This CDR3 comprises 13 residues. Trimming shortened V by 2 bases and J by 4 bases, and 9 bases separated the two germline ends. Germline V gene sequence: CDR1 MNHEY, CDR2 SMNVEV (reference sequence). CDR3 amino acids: CASSLVKGYEQYF. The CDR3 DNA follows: TGTGCCAGCAGTTTAGTCAAGGGGTACGAGCAGTACTTC.

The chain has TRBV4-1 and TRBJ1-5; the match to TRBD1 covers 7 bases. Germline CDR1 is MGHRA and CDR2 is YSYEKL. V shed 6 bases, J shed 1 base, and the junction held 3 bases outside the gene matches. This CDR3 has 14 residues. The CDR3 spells CASSGDSSNQPQHF. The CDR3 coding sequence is TGCGCCAGCAGTGGGGACAGCAGCAATCAGCCCCAGCATTTT.

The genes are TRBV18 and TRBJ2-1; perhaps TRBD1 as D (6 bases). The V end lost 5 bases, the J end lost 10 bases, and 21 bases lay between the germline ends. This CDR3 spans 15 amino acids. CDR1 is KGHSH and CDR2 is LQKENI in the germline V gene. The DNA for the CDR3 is TGTGCCAGCTCATCATACGAAGGGGGATTAGGGGAGCAGTTCTTC. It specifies CASSSYEGGLGEQFF.

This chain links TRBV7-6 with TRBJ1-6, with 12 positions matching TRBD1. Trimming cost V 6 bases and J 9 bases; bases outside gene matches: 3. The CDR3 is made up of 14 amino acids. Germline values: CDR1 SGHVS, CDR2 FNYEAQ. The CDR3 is CASSQGQGASPLHF. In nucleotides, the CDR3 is TGTGCCAGCAGTCAGGGACAGGGGGCTTCACCCCTCCACTTT.

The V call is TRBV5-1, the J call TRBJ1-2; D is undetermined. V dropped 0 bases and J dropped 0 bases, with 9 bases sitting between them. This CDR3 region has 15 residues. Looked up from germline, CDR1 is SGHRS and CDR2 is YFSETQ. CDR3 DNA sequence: TGCGCCAGCAGCTTGGGGGCAGAATCTAACTATGGCTACACCTTC. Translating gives CASSLGAESNYGYTF. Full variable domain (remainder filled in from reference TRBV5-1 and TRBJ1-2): KAGVTQTPRYLIKTRGQQVTLSCSPISGHRSVSWYQQTPGQGLQFLFEYFSETQRNKGNFPGRFSGRQFSNSRSEMNVSTLELGDSALYLCASSLGAESNYGYTFGSGTRLTVV.

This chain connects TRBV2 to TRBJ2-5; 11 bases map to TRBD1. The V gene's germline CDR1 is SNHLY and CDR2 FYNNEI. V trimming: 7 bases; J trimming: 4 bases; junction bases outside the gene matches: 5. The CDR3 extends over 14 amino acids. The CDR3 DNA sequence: TGTGCCAGCAAGTCAGGGACAGGGGGAGAGACCCAGTACTTC. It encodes CASKSGTGGETQYF.

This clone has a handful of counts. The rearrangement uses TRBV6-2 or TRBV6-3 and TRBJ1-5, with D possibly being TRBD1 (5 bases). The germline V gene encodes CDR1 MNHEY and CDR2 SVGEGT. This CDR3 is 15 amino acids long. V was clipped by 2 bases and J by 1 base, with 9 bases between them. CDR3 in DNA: TGTGCCAGCAGTTACGGGGGAGGGAGCAATCAGCCCCAGCATTTT. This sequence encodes CASSYGGGSNQPQHF.

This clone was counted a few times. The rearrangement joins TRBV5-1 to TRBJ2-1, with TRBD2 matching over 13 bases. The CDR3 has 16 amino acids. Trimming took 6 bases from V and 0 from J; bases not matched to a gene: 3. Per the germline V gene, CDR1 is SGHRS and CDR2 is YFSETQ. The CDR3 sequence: CASKLAGGSSYNEQFF. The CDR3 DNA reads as TGCGCCAGCAAACTAGCGGGGGGGAGCTCCTACAATGAGCAGTTCTTC.

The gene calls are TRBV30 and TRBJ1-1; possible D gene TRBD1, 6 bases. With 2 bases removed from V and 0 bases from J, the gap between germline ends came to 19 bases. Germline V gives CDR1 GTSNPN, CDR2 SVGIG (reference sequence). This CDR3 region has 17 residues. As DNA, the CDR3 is TGTGCCTGGAGTCGACCTCAGGGGCCGGGAATGAACACTGAAGCTTTCTTT. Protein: CAWSRPQGPGMNTEAFF.

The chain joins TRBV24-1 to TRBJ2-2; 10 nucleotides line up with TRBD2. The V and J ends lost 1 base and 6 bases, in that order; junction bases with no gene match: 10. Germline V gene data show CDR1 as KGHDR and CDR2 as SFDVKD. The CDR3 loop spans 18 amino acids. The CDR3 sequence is CATSDFWTSGLSAGELFF. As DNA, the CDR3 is TGTGCCACCAGTGATTTTTGGACTAGCGGACTCTCGGCCGGGGAGCTGTTTTTT.

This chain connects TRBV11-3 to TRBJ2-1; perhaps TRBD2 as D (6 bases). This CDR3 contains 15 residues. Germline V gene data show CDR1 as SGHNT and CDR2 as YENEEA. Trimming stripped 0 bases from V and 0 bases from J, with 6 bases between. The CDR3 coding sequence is TGTGCCAGCAGCTTAGAGACTAGCTCCTACAATGAGCAGTTCTTC. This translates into CASSLETSSYNEQFF.

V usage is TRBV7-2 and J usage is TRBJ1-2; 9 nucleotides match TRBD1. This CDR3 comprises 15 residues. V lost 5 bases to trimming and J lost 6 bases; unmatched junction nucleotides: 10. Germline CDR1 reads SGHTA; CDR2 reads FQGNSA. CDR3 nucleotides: TGTGCCAGCAGCACTAGGAAGGACAGGGGTAATGGCTACACCTTC. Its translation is CASSTRKDRGNGYTF. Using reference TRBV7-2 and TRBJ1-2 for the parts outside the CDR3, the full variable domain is GAGVSQSPSNKVTEKGKDVELRCDPISGHTALYWYRQSLGQGLEFLIYFQGNSAPDKSGLPSDRFSAERTGGSVSTLTIQRTQQEDSAVYLCASSTRKDRGNGYTFGSGTRLTVV.

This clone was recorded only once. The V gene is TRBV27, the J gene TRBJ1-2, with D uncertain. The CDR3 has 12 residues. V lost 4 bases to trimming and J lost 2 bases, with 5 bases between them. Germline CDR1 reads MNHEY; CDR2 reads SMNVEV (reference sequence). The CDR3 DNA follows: TGTGCCAGCAGTTCCAGGAACTATGGCTACACCTTC. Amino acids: CASSSRNYGYTF.